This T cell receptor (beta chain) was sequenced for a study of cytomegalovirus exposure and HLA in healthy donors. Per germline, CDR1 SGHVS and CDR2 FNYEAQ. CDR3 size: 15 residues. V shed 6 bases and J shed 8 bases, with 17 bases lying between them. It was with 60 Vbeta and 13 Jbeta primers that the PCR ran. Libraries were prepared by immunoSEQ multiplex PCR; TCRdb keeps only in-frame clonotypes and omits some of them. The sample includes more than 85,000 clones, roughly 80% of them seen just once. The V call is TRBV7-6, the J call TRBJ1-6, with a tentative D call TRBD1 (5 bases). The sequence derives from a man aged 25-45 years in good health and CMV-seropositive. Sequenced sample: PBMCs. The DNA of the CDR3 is TGTGCCAGCAGTCTTAGGGGTGTTAAGGATTCACCCCTCCACTTT. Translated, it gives CASSLRGVKDSPLHF.